The next 6 T cell receptor beta chains were all read from a single sample in a study of cytomegalovirus exposure and HLA in healthy donors. The PCR ran on 60 Vbeta and 13 Jbeta primers. Repertoires were generated with immunoSEQ multiplex PCR, while TCRdb's copy carries only in-frame clones and drops some. Seen here are 100,000 to 150,000 clones, around 78% observed once, and the top ten hold roughly 20%. Material: PBMCs. Receptors originate from a man in his late teens or twenties in good health and CMV-seropositive.

V is TRBV27 and J is TRBJ2-5; D ambiguous. This CDR3 contains 12 residues. The germline V gene has CDR1 MNHEY and CDR2 SMNVEV (reference sequence). With 7 bases removed from V and 5 bases from J, the gap between germline ends came to 11 bases. CDR3 nucleotides: TGTGCCAGCACCCTAAAACAGGAGACCCAGTACTTC. Protein: CASTLKQETQYF.

The CDR3 loop is CASSPGGRITEAFF. In DNA form, the CDR3 reads TGTGCCAGCAGCCCAGGGGGGCGGATCACTGAAGCTTTCTTT. This chain links TRBV6-5 with TRBJ1-1; 7 nucleotides match TRBD1. Trimming at V came to 6 bases and at J to 4 bases, leaving 8 bases not matched to a gene. Germline CDR1 reads MNHEY; CDR2 reads SVGAGI. This CDR3 region has 14 residues.

The chain carries TRBV19 and TRBJ1-5; TRBD1 aligns across 7 bases. Germline CDR1 and CDR2: LNHDA and SQIVND (reference sequence). The CDR3 totals 15 residues. Losses at the gene ends were 4 bases for V and 3 bases for J; bases not matched to a gene: 6. CDR3 sequence: CASSTLGQNNQPQHF. CDR3 DNA sequence: TGTGCCAGTAGTACCCTGGGACAGAACAATCAGCCCCAGCATTTT.

The V and J genes are TRBV7-2 and TRBJ2-7; D gene ambiguous. Germline V CDR1 and CDR2: SGHTA, FQGNSA. V lost 1 base and J 3 bases, leaving 7 bases between the germline ends. CDR3 length equals 13 residues. The CDR3 here is CASSLGSHYEQYF. The DNA of the CDR3 is TGTGCCAGCAGCTTAGGTTCCCACTACGAGCAGTACTTC.

The chain recombines TRBV6-1 with TRBJ2-2, with TRBD1 matching over 8 bases. CDR3 length: 17 residues. Germline V lookup: CDR1 MNHNS, CDR2 SASEGT. Germline trimming cut 1 base from V and 6 bases from J; bases unmatched to any gene: 10. CDR3 coding DNA: TGTGCCAGCAGTGAAGATATCCGCCAGGGGGCCCCCGGGGAGCTGTTTTTT. Its translation is CASSEDIRQGAPGELFF.

V is TRBV7-9 and J is TRBJ2-2; D gene unclear. CDR1 and CDR2 from the germline V gene are SEHNR and FQNEAQ (reference sequence). This CDR3 has 14 residues. V shed 3 bases and J shed 2 bases, with 7 bases lying between them. CDR3 nucleotides: TGTGCCAGCAGCTTTCGGGTCAACACCGGGGAGCTGTTTTTT. Translated, it gives CASSFRVNTGELFF.